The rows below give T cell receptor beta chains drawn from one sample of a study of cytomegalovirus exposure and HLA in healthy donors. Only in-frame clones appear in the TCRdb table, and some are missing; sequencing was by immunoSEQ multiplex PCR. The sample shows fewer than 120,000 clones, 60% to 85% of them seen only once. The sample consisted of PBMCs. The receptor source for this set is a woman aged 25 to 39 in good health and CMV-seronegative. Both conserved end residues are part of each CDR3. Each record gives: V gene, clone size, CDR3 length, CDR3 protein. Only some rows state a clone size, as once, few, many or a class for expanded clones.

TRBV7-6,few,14,CASSLGGPPSGAFF
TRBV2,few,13,CASSELGGRGYTF
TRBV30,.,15,CAWSTGRVITGELFF
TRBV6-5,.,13,CASSRDKPYEQYF
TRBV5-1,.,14,CASSLSPGSETQYF
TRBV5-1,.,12,CASSLDRDGYTF
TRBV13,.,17,CASSLDGGRGYSYEQYF
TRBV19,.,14,CASSIRDNNQPQHF
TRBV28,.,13,CASHQRSGETQYF
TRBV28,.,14,CASSPGTVNEKLFF
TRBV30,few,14,CAWSFGQGRYGYTF
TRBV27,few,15,CASSLDRVGANVLTF